The 10 T cell receptor beta chains given below trace back to one sample, sequenced in a study of OX40 agonist ivuxolimab in advanced cancers. Measured with immunoSEQ multiplex PCR; TCRdb has only the in-frame clones, and not every one. Here the sample spans 40,000 to 55,000 clones, roughly 84% being singletons. The source material was CD4+ or CD8+ T cells sorted from blood, sampled in a trial of the OX40 agonist ivuxolimab. The source of these receptors is an adult with an advanced solid tumor such as melanoma, head and neck, liver or kidney cancer.

The rearrangement uses TRBV5-1 and TRBJ1-1; D unclear. The CDR3 extends over 14 amino acids. The germline V and J ends were trimmed by 0 bases and 5 bases, with 11 bases remaining between them. CDR1 is SGHRS, CDR2 YFSETQ, per germline. The CDR3 region has the DNA TGCGCCAGCAGCTTGGCCTACGGGTGGACTGAAGCTTTCTTT. Translated: CASSLAYGWTEAFF.

The chain recombines TRBV7-3 with TRBJ2-7; D not certain. V lost 3 bases and J 2 bases, leaving 11 bases between the germline ends. This CDR3 comprises 14 residues. Germline values: CDR1 SGHTA, CDR2 FQGTGA. CDR3 coding DNA: TGTGCCAGCAGCTTCGGACCGACAACCTACGAGCAGTACTTC. This encodes CASSFGPTTYEQYF.

The chain links TRBV4-1 to TRBJ1-2, with a tentative D call TRBD1 (5 bases). CDR3 length: 14 residues. Germline V CDR1 and CDR2: MGHRA, YSYEKL. V was trimmed by 4 bases and J by 1 base, leaving 10 bases between them. The CDR3 coding sequence is TGCGCCAGCAGCCCAGGGCAGATTAACTATGGCTACACCTTC. Translated, it gives CASSPGQINYGYTF.

This clone was seen a handful of times. This chain uses TRBV9 with TRBJ2-3; 8 nucleotides line up with TRBD2. Losses at the gene ends were 4 bases for V and 11 bases for J; bases not matched to a gene: 6. The germline CDR1 and CDR2 sequences are SGDLS and YYNGEE. The CDR3 is 12 residues long. The CDR3 region is CASSLGGEEQYF. CDR3 in DNA: TGTGCCAGCAGCCTCGGGGGGGAGGAGCAGTATTTT. The variable domain in full, completed from reference TRBV9 and TRBJ2-3, reads DSGVTQTPKHLITATGQRVTLRCSPRSGDLSVYWYQQSLDQGLQFLIQYYNGEERAKGNILERFSAQQFPDLHSELNLSSLELGDSALYFCASSLGGEEQYFGPGTRLTVL.

This clone was detected a few times. This rearrangement joins TRBV9 to TRBJ2-3, with 10 bases fitting TRBD2. This CDR3 region has 16 residues. The J segment lost 6 bases and the V segment lost 3 bases, leaving 10 bases of the junction unmatched. CDR1 and CDR2 (germline): SGDLS, YYNGEE. CDR3 DNA sequence: TGTGCCAGCAGCGGCTCAGCGGGAGGGCCGGGGGATACGCAGTATTTT. This encodes CASSGSAGGPGDTQYF.

The rearrangement links TRBV6-5 to TRBJ2-5; 7 bases are a match to TRBD2. The J call is uncertain, as TRBJ2-7 better fits the DNA end. Germline lookup yields CDR1 MNHEY and CDR2 SVGAGI. The CDR3 spans 14 residues. The CDR3 sequence is CASSYGAGTYEQYF. DNA of the CDR3: TGTGCCAGCAGTTACGGAGCGGGGACCTACGAGCAGTACTTC.

The V gene is TRBV11-2, the J gene TRBJ2-1, with 11 nucleotides matching TRBD2. With 5 bases clipped from V and 7 bases from J, the junction kept 10 bases outside the gene matches. Germline V gene sequence: CDR1 SGHAT, CDR2 FQNNGV. The CDR3 length is 16 residues. This CDR3 is CASSRTSGLMGNEQFF. The CDR3 DNA reads TGTGCCAGCAGCCGGACTAGCGGGCTGATGGGGAATGAGCAGTTCTTC.

V is TRBV2 and J is TRBJ1-4; D might be TRBD1 (5 bases). The germline CDR1 and CDR2 sequences are SNHLY and FYNNEI. This CDR3 region has 15 residues. V dropped 4 bases and J dropped 4 bases, with 13 bases sitting between them. In DNA, the CDR3 is TGTGCCAGCAGTGCCGGGACGGGTATTAATGAAAAACTGTTTTTT. Its translation is CASSAGTGINEKLFF.

This clone was recorded only once. The rearrangement uses TRBV5-4 and TRBJ2-7; D is uncertain. V was trimmed by 3 bases and J by 1 base, leaving 8 bases between them. Per the germline V gene, CDR1 is SGHNT and CDR2 is YYREEE (reference sequence). This CDR3 has 13 residues. CDR3 coding DNA: TGTGCCAGCAGCTCAGCCTGGTCCTACGAGCAGTACTTC. Its translation: CASSSAWSYEQYF.

V is TRBV27 and J is TRBJ2-1; 7 bases are shared with TRBD1. V shed 5 bases and J 3 bases; nucleotides not matched to a gene: 1. This CDR3 region has 13 residues. Germline V gene data show CDR1 as MNHEY and CDR2 as SMNVEV (reference sequence). CDR3 protein: CASSGTVYNEQFF. DNA of the CDR3: TGTGCCAGCAGTGGGACAGTCTACAATGAGCAGTTCTTC.